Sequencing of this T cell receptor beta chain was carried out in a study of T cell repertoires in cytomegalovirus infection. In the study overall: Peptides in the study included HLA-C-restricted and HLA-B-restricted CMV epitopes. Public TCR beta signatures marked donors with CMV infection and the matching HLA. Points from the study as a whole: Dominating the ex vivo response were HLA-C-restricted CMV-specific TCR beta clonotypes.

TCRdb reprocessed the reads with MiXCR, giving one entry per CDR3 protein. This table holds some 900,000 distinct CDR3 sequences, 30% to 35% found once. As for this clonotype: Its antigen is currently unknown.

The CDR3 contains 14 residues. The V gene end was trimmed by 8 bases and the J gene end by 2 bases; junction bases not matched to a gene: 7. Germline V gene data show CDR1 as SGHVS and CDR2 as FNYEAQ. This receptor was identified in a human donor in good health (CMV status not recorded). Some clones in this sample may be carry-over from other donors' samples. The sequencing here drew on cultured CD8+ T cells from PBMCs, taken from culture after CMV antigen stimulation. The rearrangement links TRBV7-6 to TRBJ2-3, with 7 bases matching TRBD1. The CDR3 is CASGHRGLTDTQYF. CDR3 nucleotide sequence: TGTGCCAGCGGTCACAGGGGCCTCACAGATACGCAGTATTTT.